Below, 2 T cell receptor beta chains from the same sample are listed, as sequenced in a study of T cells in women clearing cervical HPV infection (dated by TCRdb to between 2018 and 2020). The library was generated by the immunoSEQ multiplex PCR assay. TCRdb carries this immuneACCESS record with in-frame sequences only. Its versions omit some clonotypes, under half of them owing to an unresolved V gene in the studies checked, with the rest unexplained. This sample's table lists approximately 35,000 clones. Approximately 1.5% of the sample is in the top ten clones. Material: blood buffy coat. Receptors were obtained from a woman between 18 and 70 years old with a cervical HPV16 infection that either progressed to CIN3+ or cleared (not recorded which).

The CDR3 reads CASSIRGQNIQYF. The CDR3 bases that were read are TGTGCCAGTAGTATAAGGGGGCAAAACATT. This chain connects TRBV19 to TRBJ2-4; 7 bases match TRBD1. The read falls 3 residues short of the CDR3 end, and the missing part is taken from the germline J gene. The CDR3 contains 13 residues. Germline trimming cut 2 bases from V and 5 bases from J; bases unmatched to any gene: 0. Germline CDR1 LNHDA, CDR2 SQIVND (reference sequence).

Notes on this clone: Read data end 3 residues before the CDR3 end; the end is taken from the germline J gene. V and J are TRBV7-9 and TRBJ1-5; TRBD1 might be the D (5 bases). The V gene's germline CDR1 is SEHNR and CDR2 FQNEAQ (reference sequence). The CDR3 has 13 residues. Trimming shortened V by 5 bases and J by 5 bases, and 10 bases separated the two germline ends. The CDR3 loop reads CASSPQGYQPQHF. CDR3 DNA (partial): TGTGCCAGCAGCCCCCAGGGATATCAGCCC.